The present T cell receptor beta chain was sequenced within a study of blood T cell repertoires in COVID-19. About the study: Spain, Italy and the United States supplied samples that represented acute and convalescent COVID-19. In each case, the material was cDNA or gDNA derived from T cells, B-cell-depleted T cells, or PBMCs.

V lost 6 bases and J lost 3, with 21 bases in between. The CDR3 sequence is 16 residues long. Germline V gene lookup returns CDR1 SEHNR and CDR2 FQNEAQ (reference sequence). Per the original data handling: Amplified reference gene primers provided the basis for estimating nucleated cell counts. Some clones are missing from TCRdb's copy, which holds only in-frame ones; the method was immunoSEQ multiplex PCR. D and trimming come from the DNA, and the V and J calls and clone size come from that table. This table holds 58,000 or so clones, around 79% found once. The specimen sequenced was peripheral blood. This TCR was sampled from a human donor in a cohort sampled during active COVID-19. The V and J genes are TRBV7-9 and TRBJ2-7; perhaps TRBD2 as D (6 bases). The CDR3 DNA sequence: TGTGCCAGCAGACGAATCCAGGGAGGTAAAGTCTACGAGCAGTACTTC. It codes for CASRRIQGGKVYEQYF.